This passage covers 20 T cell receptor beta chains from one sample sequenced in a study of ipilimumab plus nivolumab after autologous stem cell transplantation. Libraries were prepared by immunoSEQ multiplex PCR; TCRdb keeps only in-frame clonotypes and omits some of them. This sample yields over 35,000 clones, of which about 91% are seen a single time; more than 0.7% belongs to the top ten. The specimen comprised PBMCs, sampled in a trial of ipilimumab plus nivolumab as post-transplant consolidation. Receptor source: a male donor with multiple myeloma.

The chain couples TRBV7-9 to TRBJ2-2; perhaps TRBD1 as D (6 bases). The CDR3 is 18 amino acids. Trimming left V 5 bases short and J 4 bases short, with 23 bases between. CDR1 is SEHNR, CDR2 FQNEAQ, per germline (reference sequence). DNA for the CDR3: TGTGCCAGCAGCCCTTTGGGGGCCTTAACTCCTGGCACCGGGGAGCTGTTTTTT. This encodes CASSPLGALTPGTGELFF.

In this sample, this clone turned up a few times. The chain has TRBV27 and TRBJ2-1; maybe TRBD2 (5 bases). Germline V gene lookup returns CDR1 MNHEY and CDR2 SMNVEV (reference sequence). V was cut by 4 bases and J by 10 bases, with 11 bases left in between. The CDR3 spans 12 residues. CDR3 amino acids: CASSSSGKEQFF. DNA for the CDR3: TGTGCCAGCAGTTCATCGGGGAAGGAGCAGTTCTTC.

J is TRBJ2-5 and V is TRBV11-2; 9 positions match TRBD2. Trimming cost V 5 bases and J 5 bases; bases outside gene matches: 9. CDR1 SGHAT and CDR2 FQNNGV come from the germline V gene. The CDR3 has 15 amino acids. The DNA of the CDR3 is TGTGCCAGCAGCCCAGTAGCGGGAGTAGGCGAGACCCAGTACTTC. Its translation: CASSPVAGVGETQYF.

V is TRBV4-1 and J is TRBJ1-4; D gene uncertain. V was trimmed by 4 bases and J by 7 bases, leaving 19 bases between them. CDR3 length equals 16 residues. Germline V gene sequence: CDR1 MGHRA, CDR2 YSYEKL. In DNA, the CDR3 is TGCGCCAGCAGCCGCTACAGCGAAGCCAACGTTGAAAAACTGTTTTTT. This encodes CASSRYSEANVEKLFF.

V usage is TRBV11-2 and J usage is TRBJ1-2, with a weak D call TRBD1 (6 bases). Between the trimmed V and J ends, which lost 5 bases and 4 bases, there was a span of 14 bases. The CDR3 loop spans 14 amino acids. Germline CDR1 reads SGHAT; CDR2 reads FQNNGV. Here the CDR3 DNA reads TGTGCCAGCAGCGTCCGGGACACCCCCTATGGCTACACCTTC. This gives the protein CASSVRDTPYGYTF. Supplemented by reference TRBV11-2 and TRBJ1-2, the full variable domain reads EAGVAQSPRYKIIEKRQSVAFWCNPISGHATLYWYQQILGQGPKLLIQFQNNGVVDDSQLPKDRFSAERLKGVDSTLKIQPAKLEDSAVYLCASSVRDTPYGYTFGSGTRLTVV.

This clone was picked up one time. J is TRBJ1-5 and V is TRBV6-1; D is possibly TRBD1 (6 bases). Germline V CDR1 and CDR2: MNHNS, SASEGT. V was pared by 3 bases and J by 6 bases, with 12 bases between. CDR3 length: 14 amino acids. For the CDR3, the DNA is TGTGCCAGCAGTGATTGGGGGGGCATTCAGCCCCAGCATTTT. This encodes CASSDWGGIQPQHF.

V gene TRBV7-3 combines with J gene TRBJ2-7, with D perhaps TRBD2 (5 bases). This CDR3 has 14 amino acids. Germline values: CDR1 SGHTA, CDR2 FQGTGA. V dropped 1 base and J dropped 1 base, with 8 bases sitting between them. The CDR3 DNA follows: TGTGCCAGCAGCTTAAACAGCGGATCCTACGAGCAGTACTTC. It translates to CASSLNSGSYEQYF. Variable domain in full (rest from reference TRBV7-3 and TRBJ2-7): GAGVSQTPSNKVTEKGKYVELRCDPISGHTALYWYRQSLGQGPEFLIYFQGTGAADDSGLPNDRFFAVRPEGSVSTLKIQRTERGDSAVYLCASSLNSGSYEQYFGPGTRLTVT.

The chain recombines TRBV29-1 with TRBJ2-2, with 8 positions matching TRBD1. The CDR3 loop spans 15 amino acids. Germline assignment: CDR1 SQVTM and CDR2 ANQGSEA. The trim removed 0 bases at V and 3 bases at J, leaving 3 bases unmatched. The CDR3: CSVEENRGYTGELFF. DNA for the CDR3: TGCAGCGTTGAAGAAAACAGGGGGTACACCGGGGAGCTGTTTTTT.

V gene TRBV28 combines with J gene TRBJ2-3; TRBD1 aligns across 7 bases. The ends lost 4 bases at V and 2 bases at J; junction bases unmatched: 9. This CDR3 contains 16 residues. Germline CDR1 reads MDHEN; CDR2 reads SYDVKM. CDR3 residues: CASSSPNRGPTDTQYF. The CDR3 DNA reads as TGTGCCAGCAGTTCGCCGAACAGGGGTCCCACAGATACGCAGTATTTT.

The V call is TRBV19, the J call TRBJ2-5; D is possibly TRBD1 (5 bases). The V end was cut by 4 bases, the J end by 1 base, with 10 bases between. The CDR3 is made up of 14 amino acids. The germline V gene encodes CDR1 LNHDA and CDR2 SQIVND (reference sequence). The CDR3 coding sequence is TGTGCCAGTAGTACCCTAGGGGCCCAAGAGACCCAGTACTTC. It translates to CASSTLGAQETQYF.

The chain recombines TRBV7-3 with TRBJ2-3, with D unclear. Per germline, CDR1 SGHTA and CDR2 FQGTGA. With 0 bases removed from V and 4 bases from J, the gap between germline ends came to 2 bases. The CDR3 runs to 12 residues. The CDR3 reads CASSLTADTQYF. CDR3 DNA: TGTGCCAGCAGCTTAACGGCAGATACGCAGTATTTT.

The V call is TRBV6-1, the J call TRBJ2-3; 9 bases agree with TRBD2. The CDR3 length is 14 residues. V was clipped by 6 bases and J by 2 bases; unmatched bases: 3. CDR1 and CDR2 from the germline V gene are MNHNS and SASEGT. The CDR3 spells CASRAGGATDTQYF. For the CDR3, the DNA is TGTGCCAGCAGGGCGGGGGGGGCCACAGATACGCAGTATTTT.

The CDR3 loop reads CASSPRDRSYEQYF. The CDR3 nucleotides read TGTGCCAGCAGTCCCCGGGACAGGTCCTACGAGCAGTACTTC. This sequence joins TRBV28 and TRBJ2-7; TRBD1 matches at 8 bases. The junction had 4 bases not matched to a gene; V was cut back by 5 bases and J by 1 base. Germline loops: CDR1 MDHEN, CDR2 SYDVKM. The CDR3 is 14 residues long.

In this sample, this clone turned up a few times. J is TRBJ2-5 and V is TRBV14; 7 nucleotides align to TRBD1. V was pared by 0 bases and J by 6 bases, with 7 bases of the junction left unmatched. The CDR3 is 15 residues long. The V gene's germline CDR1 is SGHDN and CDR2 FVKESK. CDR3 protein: CASSQEVGGSQTQYF. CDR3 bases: TGTGCCAGCAGCCAAGAAGTAGGGGGCTCGCAGACCCAGTACTTC.

CDR3 sequence: CASSQDGNTQETQYF. CDR3 in DNA: TGCGCCAGCAGCCAAGATGGGAATACCCAAGAGACCCAGTACTTC. The genes are TRBV4-1 and TRBJ2-5; D uncertain. The CDR3 sequence is 15 residues long. V was shortened by 0 bases and J by 1 base, with 9 bases between the two germline ends. Germline V gene lookup returns CDR1 MGHRA and CDR2 YSYEKL.

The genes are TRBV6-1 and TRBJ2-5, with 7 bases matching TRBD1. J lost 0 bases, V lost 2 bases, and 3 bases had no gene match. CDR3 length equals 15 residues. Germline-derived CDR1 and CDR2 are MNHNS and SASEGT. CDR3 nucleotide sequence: TGTGCCAGCAGTGAAAACAGGGGATACCAAGAGACCCAGTACTTC. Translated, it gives CASSENRGYQETQYF.

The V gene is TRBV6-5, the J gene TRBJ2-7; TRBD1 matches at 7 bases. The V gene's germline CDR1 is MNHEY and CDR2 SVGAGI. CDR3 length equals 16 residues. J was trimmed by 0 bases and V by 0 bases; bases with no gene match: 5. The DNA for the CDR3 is TGTGCCAGCAGTTACTCCTGGACAGGTCCCTCCTACGAGCAGTACTTC. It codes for CASSYSWTGPSYEQYF.

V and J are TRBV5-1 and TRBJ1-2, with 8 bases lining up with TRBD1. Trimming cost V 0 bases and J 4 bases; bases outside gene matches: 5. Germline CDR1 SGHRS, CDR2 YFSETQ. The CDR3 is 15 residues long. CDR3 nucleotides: TGCGCCAGCAGCTTGGGAGGACAGGGAGGCTATGGCTACACCTTC. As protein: CASSLGGQGGYGYTF.

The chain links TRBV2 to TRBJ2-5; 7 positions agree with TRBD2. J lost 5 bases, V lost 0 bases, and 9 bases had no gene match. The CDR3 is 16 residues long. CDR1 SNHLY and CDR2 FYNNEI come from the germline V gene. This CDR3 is CASSEARRLARETQYF. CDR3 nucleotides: TGTGCCAGCAGTGAAGCGCGACGACTAGCTCGGGAGACCCAGTACTTC. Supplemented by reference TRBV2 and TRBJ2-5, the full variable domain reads EPEVTQTPSHQVTQMGQEVILRCVPISNHLYFYWYRQILGQKVEFLVSFYNNEISEKSEIFDDQFSVERPDGSNFTLKIRSTKLEDSAMYFCASSEARRLARETQYFGPGTRLLVL.

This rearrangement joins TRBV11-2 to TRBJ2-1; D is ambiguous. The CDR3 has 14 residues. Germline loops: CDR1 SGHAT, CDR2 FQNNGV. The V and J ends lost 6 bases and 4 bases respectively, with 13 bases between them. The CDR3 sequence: CASSKDGSYNEQFF. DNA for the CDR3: TGTGCCAGCAGTAAAGACGGCAGTTACAATGAGCAGTTCTTC. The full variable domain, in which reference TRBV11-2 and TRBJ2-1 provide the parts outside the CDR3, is EAGVAQSPRYKIIEKRQSVAFWCNPISGHATLYWYQQILGQGPKLLIQFQNNGVVDDSQLPKDRFSAERLKGVDSTLKIQPAKLEDSAVYLCASSKDGSYNEQFFGPGTRLTVL.